These 11 T cell receptor beta chains were sequenced from one sample in a study of beta chain features in type 1 diabetes. No antigen has been assigned to these receptors. The entirety of the isolated RNA underwent reverse transcription, so expressed TCRB transcripts were sequenced. Sequenced by immunoSEQ multiplex PCR; TCRdb stores in-frame clones only, minus some. Of under 400,000 clones listed, 10% to 15% are singletons. Overall study findings and caveats: Type 1 diabetes patients had moderately but significantly shorter TCRB CDR3s in all four CD4+ subsets.

What was sequenced was naive CD4+ T cells from blood. These receptors were obtained from a woman in her late teens or twenties with type 1 diabetes.

This clone has just a few counts. V usage is TRBV5-4 and J usage is TRBJ2-1, with TRBD2 matching 9 bases. This CDR3 is 16 amino acids long. V gave up 4 bases and J gave up 8 bases; unmatched junction bases: 13. Germline lookup yields CDR1 SGHNT and CDR2 YYREEE (reference sequence). The CDR3 region has the DNA TGTGCCAGCAGCCCCCCAGGGCGGGAGGGCCGAGATGAGCAGTTCTTC. Amino acids: CASSPPGREGRDEQFF.

The chain is built from TRBV9 and TRBJ1-2; perhaps TRBD1 as D (6 bases). Trimming cost V 4 bases and J 8 bases, with 18 bases left between them. From germline, CDR1 is SGDLS and CDR2 YYNGEE. The CDR3 is 14 residues long. The CDR3 coding sequence is TGTGCCAGCAGCCCAACAACAGGGCCTTACGGCTACACCTTC. It is translated as CASSPTTGPYGYTF.

This clone was recorded a few times. The J gene is TRBJ2-2, the V gene TRBV11-2, with TRBD1 identical over 8 bases. There are 15 residues in the CDR3. Germline values: CDR1 SGHAT, CDR2 FQNNGV. J gave up 7 bases and V 5 bases, and 9 bases lay outside the gene matches. CDR3 coding DNA: TGTGCCAGCAGCCCTACAGGGGGAGGACACGGGGAGCTGTTTTTT. Its protein is CASSPTGGGHGELFF.

Only a few counts were recorded for this clone. The CDR3 loop reads CSAYSTYEQYF. The DNA of the CDR3 is TGCAGTGCCTATTCGACCTACGAGCAGTACTTC. The chain couples TRBV20-1 to TRBJ2-7; D is undetermined. Trimming removed 6 bases from V and 2 bases from J, with 8 bases in between. The CDR3 runs to 11 residues. Germline CDR1 and CDR2: DFQATT and SNEGSKA (reference sequence).

The chain recombines TRBV9 with TRBJ2-1; possible D gene TRBD2, 7 bases. The germline CDR1 and CDR2 sequences are SGDLS and YYNGEE. The CDR3 length is 15 residues. V was shortened by 7 bases and J by 4 bases, with 18 bases between the two germline ends. CDR3: CASGSAGADYNEQFF. The CDR3 region has the DNA TGTGCCAGCGGATCCGCGGGGGCGGATTACAATGAGCAGTTCTTC.

V usage is TRBV11-2 and J usage is TRBJ2-1; weak D call: TRBD2 (6 bases). Looked up from germline, CDR1 is SGHAT and CDR2 is FQNNGV. The germline V and J ends were trimmed by 2 bases and 13 bases, with 18 bases remaining between them. The CDR3 extends over 14 amino acids. In DNA, the CDR3 is TGTGCCAGCAGCTTAACGGCGGCGGGATTCGGCCAGTTCTTC. This gives the protein CASSLTAAGFGQFF.

This chain uses TRBV7-9 with TRBJ2-7, with D possibly matching TRBD2 (5 bases). Trimming removed 1 base from V and 2 bases from J, with 18 bases in between. This CDR3 has 17 amino acids. Germline CDR1 is SEHNR and CDR2 is FQNEAQ (reference sequence). The chain's CDR3 is CASSLVRASGGPYEQYF. The CDR3 DNA follows: TGTGCCAGCAGCTTAGTTAGGGCAAGTGGAGGTCCCTACGAGCAGTACTTC. Variable domain in full (rest from reference TRBV7-9 and TRBJ2-7): DTGVSQNPRHKITKRGQNVTFRCDPISEHNRLYWYRQTLGQGPEFLTYFQNEAQLEKSRLLSDRFSAERPKGSFSTLEIQRTEQGDSAMYLCASSLVRASGGPYEQYFGPGTRLTVT.

This clone was counted a few times. The chain couples TRBV2 to TRBJ1-2; D is undetermined. Germline V gene lookup returns CDR1 SNHLY and CDR2 FYNNEI. V was shortened by 2 bases and J by 5 bases, with 6 bases between the two germline ends. The CDR3 length is 12 residues. DNA for the CDR3: TGTGCCAGCAGTGAAAATTCTTATGGCTACACCTTC. It encodes CASSENSYGYTF.

V is TRBV28 and J is TRBJ1-1; D uncertain. V was shortened by 3 bases and J by 3 bases, with 14 bases between the two germline ends. The length of the CDR3 is 15 residues. Germline V gene lookup returns CDR1 MDHEN and CDR2 SYDVKM. The DNA of the CDR3 is TGTGCCAGCAGTTTGGGAGGACTTGGGGACACTGAAGCTTTCTTT. Translating gives CASSLGGLGDTEAFF.

This clone was observed a handful of times. The same CDR3 arises from other DNA sequences in this sample as well. The V and J genes are TRBV18 and TRBJ1-1; D is possibly TRBD1 (5 bases). Germline V gene sequence: CDR1 KGHSH, CDR2 LQKENI. The CDR3 is 15 amino acids. V lost 0 bases to trimming and J lost 1 base, with 9 bases between them. Here the CDR3 reads CASSPPGGANTEAFF. The CDR3 DNA is TGTGCCAGCTCACCACCGGGGGGAGCGAACACTGAAGCTTTCTTT.

A few counts support this clone. V gene TRBV15 combines with J gene TRBJ2-7; 9 positions agree with TRBD2. This CDR3 contains 15 residues. Losses at the gene ends were 5 bases for V and 1 base for J; bases not matched to a gene: 6. CDR1 is LNHNV, CDR2 YYDKDF, per germline (reference sequence). The CDR3 sequence is CATSLLAGESYEQYF. DNA for the CDR3: TGTGCCACCAGCCTCTTAGCGGGGGAATCCTACGAGCAGTACTTC.